This TCR beta chain was obtained from a study of regulatory T cells in long-lasting Graves disease. Arm-PCR of CDR3 regions and iRepertoire HTBI primers were the basis on which TCR beta libraries were built. A single record per CDR3 protein comes from TCRdb applying MiXCR to the multiplex PCR reads. The table lists 350,000 to 450,000 distinct CDR3 sequences, roughly 23% of them singletons. CDR1 is SNHLY and CDR2 is FYNNEI in the germline V gene. This CDR3 has 16 amino acids. Trimming took 9 bases from V and 6 from J; bases not matched to a gene: 15. Time point reported: persistent/refractory GD, antithyroid drugs over 5 years with positive TRAb. The TCR library was prepared using RNA isolated from PBMCs.

The chain combines TRBV2 with TRBJ2-2; 8 nucleotides line up with TRBD1. The sequencing used peripheral blood mononuclear cells (PBMCs), collected when the disease was refractory, from a patient treated with antithyroid drugs. The clonotype originates from a female donor with Graves disease. The CDR3 coding sequence is TGTGCCAGTAGCCAACTCTGGACAGGGTCGGCCGGGGAGCTGTTTTTT. It is translated as CASSQLWTGSAGELFF.